Below are 9 T cell receptor beta chains sequenced from a single sample in a study of response to subunit inactivated influenza vaccine. TCRdb analysed the RT-PCR reads with MiXCR anew, one entry per CDR3 protein. The sample records fewer than 400,000 distinct CDR3 sequences, just over 20% being singletons. The sequenced sample was PBMCs from blood, obtained approximately 22 months after vaccination. Receptor source: a man in his fifties or sixties who received an inactivated influenza vaccine.

This clonotype was recorded a few times. The V gene is TRBV12-5, the J gene TRBJ2-1, with D hard to call. V was clipped by 6 bases and J by 4 bases, with 10 bases between them. The CDR3 is 13 amino acids. CDR1 and CDR2 from the germline V gene are LGHNT and FRNRAP. The CDR3 DNA reads TGTGCTAGTGGATTATCTAGTTACAATGAGCAGTTCTTC. Protein: CASGLSSYNEQFF.

This clonotype was observed a few times. The chain is built from TRBV6-5 and TRBJ1-3; D gene uncertain. Germline CDR1 reads MNHEY; CDR2 reads SVGAGI. This CDR3 comprises 15 residues. With 0 bases removed from V and 0 bases from J, the gap between germline ends came to 6 bases. This chain's CDR3 is CASSYSTGSGNTIYF. The CDR3, as DNA: TGTGCCAGCAGTTACTCCACGGGCTCTGGAAACACCATATATTTT.

The chain carries TRBV4-1 and TRBJ1-1; D gene ambiguous. The V end was cut by 1 base, the J end by 7 bases, with 10 bases between. Germline CDR1 and CDR2: MGHRA and YSYEKL. The CDR3 has 13 residues. The CDR3 sequence: CASSQVAGSEAFF. Here the CDR3 DNA reads TGCGCCAGCAGCCAAGTTGCCGGGAGTGAAGCTTTCTTT.

On this clonotype itself: The junction shows a germline mismatch at one end, possibly a read error. The gene calls are TRBV27 and TRBJ1-2, with a possible D match to TRBD1 (6 bases). This CDR3 contains 15 residues. The germline CDR1 and CDR2 sequences are MNHEY and SMNVEV (reference sequence). DNA of the CDR3: TGTGCCAGCAGTTTAAGTGACCCCGTAGTGGGGGGCTGCACCTTC. It yields the protein CASSLSDPVVGGCTF.

This clonotype was seen a handful of times. The chain couples TRBV5-6 to TRBJ1-4, with a weak D call TRBD1 (6 bases). The V and J ends lost 4 bases and 7 bases respectively, with 11 bases between them. Germline V gene sequence: CDR1 SGHDT, CDR2 YYEEEE. This CDR3 contains 13 residues. This CDR3 is CASSGQIFEKLFF. Written as DNA, the CDR3 is TGTGCCAGCAGCGGACAGATTTTTGAAAAACTGTTTTTT.

The V and J genes are TRBV11-2 and TRBJ1-4; no definite D call. V was shortened by 5 bases and J by 7 bases, with 17 bases between the two germline ends. The CDR3 extends over 15 amino acids. Germline values: CDR1 SGHAT, CDR2 FQNNGV. In DNA form, the CDR3 reads TGTGCCAGCAGCCGTACAATGGCCGTGGGTGAAAAACTGTTTTTT. Protein product: CASSRTMAVGEKLFF.

The chain has TRBV7-2 and TRBJ2-7; either TRBD1 or TRBD2 may supply D (5 bases each). The ends were cut back, 5 bases at V and 5 bases at J, with 13 bases in the middle. Germline loops: CDR1 SGHTA, CDR2 FQGNSA. The CDR3 covers 13 residues. As DNA, the CDR3 is TGTGCCAGCAGCCTCTCTAGGGACCACGAGCAGTACTTC. As protein: CASSLSRDHEQYF.

This clonotype has ten or more counts. The chain joins TRBV6-5 to TRBJ1-5, with TRBD1 identical over 9 bases. V lost 6 bases, J lost 2 bases, and 8 bases stayed unmatched. The CDR3 spans 16 residues. From germline, CDR1 is MNHEY and CDR2 SVGAGI. The CDR3 DNA is TGTGCCAGCAGCCGGACAGGGGTTCAAGGCAATCAGCCCCAGCATTTT. The encoded protein is CASSRTGVQGNQPQHF.

The chain couples TRBV2 to TRBJ2-7, with 8 bases lining up with TRBD2. Germline V gene sequence: CDR1 SNHLY, CDR2 FYNNEI. This CDR3 is 18 amino acids long. V shed 0 bases, J shed 1 base, and the junction held 11 bases outside the gene matches. This chain's CDR3 is CASSEALLERESSYEQYF. The DNA for the CDR3 is TGTGCCAGCAGTGAAGCGCTGTTAGAGCGGGAGAGTTCCTACGAGCAGTACTTC.